The T cell receptor beta chain under discussion was sequenced for a study of blood T cell repertoires in COVID-19. Study-wide context: Sources were T cells, B-cell-depleted T cells, or PBMCs; the material itself was cDNA or gDNA.

This clone was seen only a few times. The study drew participants aged about 18 to 95 years from roughly 25 US areas. The assay was immunoSEQ multiplex PCR, and TCRdb's table has in-frame clones only and misses some. The sample lists a few hundred thousand clones; around 83% were seen once. CDR1 is SGHRS and CDR2 is YFSETQ in the germline V gene. This CDR3 region has 18 residues. Losses at the gene ends were 4 bases for V and 7 bases for J; bases not matched to a gene: 19. This chain joins TRBV5-1 and TRBJ2-2, with 7 nucleotides matching TRBD1. What was sequenced was PBMCs or T cells enriched from blood (not recorded which). This sequence was found in a woman in her forties or fifties who had been exposed to COVID-19. The CDR3 nucleotides read TGCGCCAGCAGCCGGTCCACAAGGGGGCTAGCTGGTAGCGGGGAGCTGTTTTTT. Translating it yields CASSRSTRGLAGSGELFF.